One and the same sample provided the 11 T cell receptor beta chains below, sequenced in a study of T cell changes during pregnancy in multiple sclerosis (dated by TCRdb to 2018 to 2020). The library came from the immunoSEQ multiplex PCR assay. TCRdb mirrors the immuneACCESS table, restricted to in-frame sequences. Some clones are absent from its copies; in checked studies, under half trace to an unresolved V gene, and the reason for the others is unknown. The sample includes roughly 40,000 clones, with 80% to 95% observed a single time. The top ten clonotypes cover 0.43% of the sample. Sequencing was performed on CD4+ T cells from peripheral blood mononuclear cells, taken in the third trimester of pregnancy. Receptors were obtained from a female donor with multiple sclerosis, enrolled in a pregnancy study.

The CDR3 protein is CASSFYSSGSFQETQYF. In nucleotides, the CDR3 is TGTGCCAGCAGTTTCTATTCCAGCGGGAGTTTCCAAGAGACCCAGTACTTC. The chain joins TRBV28 to TRBJ2-5; 8 positions agree with TRBD2. After removal of 3 bases from V and 1 base from J, the junction contained 10 bases not matched to a gene. CDR1 and CDR2 (germline): MDHEN, SYDVKM. The CDR3 is 17 amino acids.

The V gene is TRBV6-1, the J gene TRBJ2-5, with TRBD1 identical over 8 bases. CDR1 and CDR2 (germline): MNHNS, SASEGT. The J segment lost 5 bases and the V segment lost 0 bases, leaving 5 bases of the junction unmatched. The CDR3 extends over 15 amino acids. The chain's CDR3 is CASSEASGGTETQYF. In DNA form, the CDR3 reads TGTGCCAGCAGTGAAGCTTCAGGGGGCACCGAGACCCAGTACTTC.

This chain joins TRBV7-8 and TRBJ2-1; TRBD2 agrees at 10 bases. Germline trimming cut 0 bases from V and 3 bases from J; bases unmatched to any gene: 5. The germline V gene encodes CDR1 SGHVS and CDR2 FQNEAQ. The CDR3 spans 17 residues. The CDR3 sequence is CASSLAASGGRYNEQFF. In DNA form, the CDR3 reads TGTGCCAGCAGCTTAGCGGCTAGCGGGGGACGCTACAATGAGCAGTTCTTC.

This clone was recorded only once. As DNA, the CDR3 is TGTGCCAGCAGCTTGAACAGGGCCATGAACACTGAAGCTTTCTTT. Translated: CASSLNRAMNTEAFF. The rearrangement uses TRBV7-2 and TRBJ1-1; D perhaps matches TRBD1 (6 bases). The germline V gene encodes CDR1 SGHTA and CDR2 FQGNSA. Trimming cost V 3 bases and J 0 bases, with 11 bases left between them. The CDR3 runs to 15 residues.

The chain recombines TRBV12-2 with TRBJ2-1; TRBD2, the D gene given by the table, was not confirmed from the DNA. TRBV12-2 is a pseudogene locus. This CDR3 is built from 12 residues. The CDR3 loop is CASRFSDNEQFF. CDR3 DNA sequence: TGTGCAAGTCGCTTTTCTGACAATGAGCAGTTCTTC.

V gene TRBV12-1 combines with J gene TRBJ2-5; the D call of TRBD2 is as the table states it, not checked on the DNA. TRBV12-1 is annotated as a pseudogene. CDR3 length: 14 amino acids. CDR3 nucleotides: TGTGCCAGCAGCACTAGCGGGAGGTGTAGGACCCAGTACTTC. It encodes CASSTSGRCRTQYF.

This chain links TRBV5-1 with TRBJ2-1, with a weak D call TRBD2 (5 bases). The CDR3 sequence is 13 residues long. Germline V CDR1 and CDR2: SGHRS, YFSETQ. V was shortened by 4 bases and J by 8 bases, with 13 bases between the two germline ends. DNA for the CDR3: TGCGCCAGCAGCCTTTCATTGAGGGATGAGCAGTTCTTC. Amino acid sequence: CASSLSLRDEQFF.

Only one count was recorded for this clone. This chain links TRBV11-2 with TRBJ2-7; D is ambiguous. Deletions cut 4 bases from V and 6 bases from J, with 16 bases between. This CDR3 is 14 amino acids long. Germline values: CDR1 SGHAT, CDR2 FQNNGV. CDR3 residues: CASSSQTTSLEQYF. CDR3 nucleotides: TGTGCCAGCAGCTCCCAGACAACCTCTCTCGAGCAGTACTTC.

The chain uses TRBV5-1 and TRBJ2-2; 15 nucleotides align to TRBD2. The CDR3 has 16 amino acids. In germline, CDR1 is SGHRS, CDR2 YFSETQ. The junction had 4 bases not matched to a gene; V was cut back by 3 bases and J by 7 bases. The CDR3 region has the DNA TGCGCCAGCAGCTCGGGACTAGCGGGAGGCGACGGGGAGCTGTTTTTT. It is translated as CASSSGLAGGDGELFF. Supplemented by reference TRBV5-1 and TRBJ2-2, the full variable domain reads KAGVTQTPRYLIKTRGQQVTLSCSPISGHRSVSWYQQTPGQGLQFLFEYFSETQRNKGNFPGRFSGRQFSNSRSEMNVSTLELGDSALYLCASSSGLAGGDGELFFGEGSRLTVL.

CDR3 protein: CASSPLLGGLPTEAFF. In DNA form, the CDR3 reads TGTGCCAGCTCACCACTTCTGGGGGGTTTACCGACTGAAGCTTTCTTT. The chain uses TRBV18 and TRBJ1-1; D possibly corresponds to TRBD1 (5 bases). Trimming removed 1 base from V and 5 bases from J, with 17 bases in between. Germline CDR1 is KGHSH and CDR2 is LQKENI. The length of the CDR3 is 16 residues.

The count of this clone is one. The V and J genes are TRBV10-3 and TRBJ1-4; D is unresolved. V dropped 6 bases and J dropped 4 bases, with 12 bases sitting between them. The germline V gene has CDR1 ENHRY and CDR2 SYGVKD. The CDR3 covers 14 residues. Written as DNA, the CDR3 is TGTGCCATCAGAGCTGGAGGGAATAATGAAAAACTGTTTTTT. It specifies CAIRAGGNNEKLFF.